This is a list of T cell receptor beta chains from one sample in a study of T cell responses to AZD1222 COVID-19 vaccine. TCRdb's copy holds only in-frame clones and misses some; the assay was immunoSEQ multiplex PCR. The sample includes 130,000 or so clones, just over 85% seen only once; the top ten take 9.5% to 15%. Here the sequenced sample was peripheral blood, taken on day 0 of AZD1222 vaccination. These TCRs come from an adult in good health. Both conserved end residues are part of each CDR3. Fields, in order: CDR3 DNA, CDR3 protein, V gene, D gene, clone size, J gene. A D gene is named only where the DNA matches it firmly. Clone size, where shown, is once, few, many, or a class for clones that have expanded.

cdr3_nt: TGTGCCAGCAGTGAAGGACAGGGGAACACAGATACGCAGTATTTT
cdr3_aa: CASSEGQGNTDTQYF
v_call: TRBV6-1
d_call: TRBD1
clone_size: -
j_call: TRBJ2-3

cdr3_nt: TGTGCCAGCAGCCGGACTAGCGGGAGGGCCGGGGAGCTGTTTTTT
cdr3_aa: CASSRTSGRAGELFF
v_call: TRBV11-2
d_call: TRBD2
clone_size: -
j_call: TRBJ2-2

cdr3_nt: TGTGCCAGTAGTATCACAGGGGCATTGAACACTGAAGCTTTCTTT
cdr3_aa: CASSITGALNTEAFF
v_call: TRBV19
d_call: TRBD1
clone_size: once
j_call: TRBJ1-1

cdr3_nt: TGTGCCAGCAGTCCTCCGGACAGCTCCTACGAGCAGTACTTC
cdr3_aa: CASSPPDSSYEQYF
v_call: TRBV28
d_call: -
clone_size: -
j_call: TRBJ2-7

cdr3_nt: TGTGCCAGCAGACCCTCGACAGGGTTGTATATCACTGAAGCTTTCTTT
cdr3_aa: CASRPSTGLYITEAFF
v_call: TRBV28
d_call: TRBD1
clone_size: -
j_call: TRBJ1-1

cdr3_nt: TGTGCCAGTAGTCCTATGACGGATACCTACGAGCAGTACTTC
cdr3_aa: CASSPMTDTYEQYF
v_call: TRBV19
d_call: -
clone_size: -
j_call: TRBJ2-7

cdr3_nt: TGTGCCAGCAGCCAAGGGACTAGCTGGGCCACAGATACGCAGTATTTT
cdr3_aa: CASSQGTSWATDTQYF
v_call: TRBV14
d_call: TRBD2
clone_size: once
j_call: TRBJ2-3

cdr3_nt: TGTGCCAGCAGCCGGGACAGCGGGTTATACGAGCAGTACTTC
cdr3_aa: CASSRDSGLYEQYF
v_call: TRBV11-2
d_call: -
clone_size: -
j_call: TRBJ2-7

cdr3_nt: TGTGCCAGTAGTATAGTCTCTAGGGGGGACTACGAGCAGTACTTC
cdr3_aa: CASSIVSRGDYEQYF
v_call: TRBV19
d_call: -
clone_size: -
j_call: TRBJ2-7

cdr3_nt: TGTGCCAGCAGTCGGACAGTGGCTGAAAAACTGTTTTTT
cdr3_aa: CASSRTVAEKLFF
v_call: TRBV6-5
d_call: -
clone_size: -
j_call: TRBJ1-4

cdr3_nt: TGTGCCAGCAGCCGTTCTAGTCAACCGGAGACCCAGTACTTC
cdr3_aa: CASSRSSQPETQYF
v_call: TRBV28
d_call: -
clone_size: -
j_call: TRBJ2-5

cdr3_nt: TGTGCCAGCAGCCCAGCCGGTCAGAACACCGGGGAGCTGTTTTTT
cdr3_aa: CASSPAGQNTGELFF
v_call: TRBV9
d_call: -
clone_size: -
j_call: TRBJ2-2

cdr3_nt: TGTGCCAGCAGTCCACTAGCGGGGGGTCAGTACGAGCAGTACTTC
cdr3_aa: CASSPLAGGQYEQYF
v_call: TRBV27
d_call: TRBD2
clone_size: -
j_call: TRBJ2-7

cdr3_nt: TGTGCCAGCAGCCCGGGCGGGGGGGCCTACAATGAGCAGTTCTTC
cdr3_aa: CASSPGGGAYNEQFF
v_call: TRBV5-4
d_call: TRBD2
clone_size: -
j_call: TRBJ2-1

cdr3_nt: TGTGCCAGCAGCTTAGCGCTGCGAGAAGCTTTCTTT
cdr3_aa: CASSLALREAFF
v_call: TRBV11-2
d_call: -
clone_size: -
j_call: TRBJ1-1

cdr3_nt: TGTGCCAGCAGGTACCTCGGACTGTCTAACTATGGCTACACCTTC
cdr3_aa: CASRYLGLSNYGYTF
v_call: TRBV28
d_call: -
clone_size: -
j_call: TRBJ1-2

cdr3_nt: TGTGCCAGCAGTGCGATGGTGCTTGCCAACACCGGGGAGCTGTTTTTT
cdr3_aa: CASSAMVLANTGELFF
v_call: TRBV2
d_call: -
clone_size: -
j_call: TRBJ2-2

cdr3_nt: TGTGCCAGCAGCTTAGATTCGACGGATAACTATGGCTACACCTTC
cdr3_aa: CASSLDSTDNYGYTF
v_call: TRBV7-2
d_call: -
clone_size: -
j_call: TRBJ1-2